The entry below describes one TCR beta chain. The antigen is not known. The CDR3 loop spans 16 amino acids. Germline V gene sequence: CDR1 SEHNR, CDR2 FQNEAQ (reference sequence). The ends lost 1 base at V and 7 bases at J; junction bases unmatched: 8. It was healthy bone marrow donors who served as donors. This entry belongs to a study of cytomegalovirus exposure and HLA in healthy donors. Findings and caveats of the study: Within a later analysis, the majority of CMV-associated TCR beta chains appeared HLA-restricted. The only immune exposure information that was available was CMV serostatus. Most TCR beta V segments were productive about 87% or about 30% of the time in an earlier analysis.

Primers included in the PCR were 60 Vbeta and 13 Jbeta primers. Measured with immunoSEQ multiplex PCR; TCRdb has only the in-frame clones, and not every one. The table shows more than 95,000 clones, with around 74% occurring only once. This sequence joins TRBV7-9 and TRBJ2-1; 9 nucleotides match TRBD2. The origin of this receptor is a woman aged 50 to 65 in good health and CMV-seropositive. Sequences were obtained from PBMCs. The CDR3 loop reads CASSLDVSGGANEQFF. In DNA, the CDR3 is TGTGCCAGCAGCTTAGACGTTAGCGGGGGTGCAAATGAGCAGTTCTTC.